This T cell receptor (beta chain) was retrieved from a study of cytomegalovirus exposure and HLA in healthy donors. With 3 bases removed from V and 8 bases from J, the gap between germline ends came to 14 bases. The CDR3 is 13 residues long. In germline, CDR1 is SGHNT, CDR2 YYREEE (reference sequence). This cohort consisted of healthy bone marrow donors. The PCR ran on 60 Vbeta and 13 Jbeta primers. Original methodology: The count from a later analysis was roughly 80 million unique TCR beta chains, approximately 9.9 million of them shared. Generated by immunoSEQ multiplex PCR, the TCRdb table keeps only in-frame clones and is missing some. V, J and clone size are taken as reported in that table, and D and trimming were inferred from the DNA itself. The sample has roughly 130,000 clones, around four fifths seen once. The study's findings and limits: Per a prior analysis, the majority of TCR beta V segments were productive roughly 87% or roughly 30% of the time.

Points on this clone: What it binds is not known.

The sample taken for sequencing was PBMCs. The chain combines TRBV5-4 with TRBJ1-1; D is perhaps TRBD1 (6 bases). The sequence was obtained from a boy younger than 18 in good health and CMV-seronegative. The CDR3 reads CASSWGTLPEAFF. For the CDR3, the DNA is TGTGCCAGCAGCTGGGGGACACTCCCCGAAGCTTTCTTT.